This TCR beta chain originates from a study of beta chain features in type 1 diabetes. Points from the study as a whole: More deletions and fewer insertions at VDJ junctions were found in patients with type 1 diabetes.

This clone appeared a few times. Its antigen is still unknown. Germline V gene data show CDR1 as MNHNS and CDR2 as SASEGT. The CDR3 contains 14 residues. V lost 5 bases to trimming and J lost 4 bases; unmatched junction nucleotides: 4. Expressed TCRB transcripts were sequenced, since all the RNA that had been isolated was reverse transcribed. Repertoires were generated with immunoSEQ multiplex PCR, while TCRdb's copy carries only in-frame clones and drops some. Among about 180,000 clones listed, more than 10% were seen once. This receptor was obtained from a woman under 30 in good health. Specimen: central memory CD4+ T cells from blood. The chain links TRBV6-1 to TRBJ1-2, with TRBD1 identical over 10 bases. This CDR3 is CASSSDRGIYGYTF. CDR3 in DNA: TGTGCCAGCAGTTCGGACAGGGGGATCTATGGCTACACCTTC.